Sequencing of this T cell receptor beta chain was carried out in a study of shared T cell receptors in the human thymus. Repertoires were generated with immunoSEQ multiplex PCR, while TCRdb's copy carries only in-frame clones and drops some. The sample has hundreds of thousands of clones, approximately 87% seen once. The CDR3 length is 15 residues. Germline V gene sequence: CDR1 SGHTA, CDR2 FQGNSA. Trimming removed 7 bases from V and 0 bases from J, with 10 bases in between. The sample also formed part of further work on human thymus T cells. From that paper: Thymic samples were excised during corrective heart operations. In unrelated individuals, thymic repertoires overlapped highly, according to related research.

The chain joins TRBV7-2 to TRBJ2-6, with D unclear. This TCR was recovered from a boy under two years old with a congenital heart defect. Sequencing was carried out using thymocytes. This CDR3 is CASTQFGSGANVLTF. In nucleotides, the CDR3 is TGTGCCAGCACCCAGTTTGGCTCTGGGGCCAACGTCCTGACTTTC.